These 10 T cell receptor beta chains came from one sample sequenced in a study of metastatic and nonmetastatic thyroid tumors. With MiXCR, TCRdb called clones anew from the PCR reads. The top ten hold about a sixth of the sample, which has 25,000 to 35,000 clones, 11% seen once. Before thyroid surgery, none of the patients had received any treatment. The sequenced sample consisted of blood. The source is a female donor with papillary thyroid cancer or a benign thyroid nodule (not recorded which). Some clones in this sample may be carry-over from other donors' samples.

This clone was seen many times. The chain has TRBV7-6 and TRBJ2-5; no firm D call. The germline V gene has CDR1 SGHVS and CDR2 FNYEAQ. The CDR3 is 13 amino acids. V was shortened by 7 bases and J by 5 bases, with 14 bases between the two germline ends. The CDR3 loop reads CASTVVAEETQYF. CDR3 DNA: TGTGCCAGCACCGTTGTGGCCGAGGAGACCCAGTACTTC.

This clone occurred many times. Within the sample, other DNA sequences also encode this same CDR3. The chain links TRBV4-3 to TRBJ2-3; no reliable D call. CDR1 is LGHNA and CDR2 is YSLEER in the germline V gene. This CDR3 comprises 16 residues. V lost 2 bases and J lost 0, with 12 bases in between. CDR3 bases: TGCGCCAGCAGCCAAAGCCGGGTATTAAGCACAGATACGCAGTATTTT. Translated: CASSQSRVLSTDTQYF.

In this sample, this clone turned up many times. The chain couples TRBV12-3 or TRBV12-4 to TRBJ1-1; 7 bases are shared with TRBD1. The V gene end was trimmed by 5 bases and the J gene end by 1 base; junction bases not matched to a gene: 4. The CDR3 length is 14 residues. The CDR3 loop is CASSRYRGNTEAFF. The CDR3 nucleotides are TGTGCCAGCAGTCGCTACAGGGGGAACACTGAAGCTTTCTTT.

This clone has a count of ten or more. The J gene is TRBJ2-2, the V gene TRBV5-1; tentatively, D is TRBD1 (6 bases). The germline V gene has CDR1 SGHRS and CDR2 YFSETQ. V gave up 4 bases and J gave up 2 bases, with 12 bases separating them. This CDR3 is built from 15 residues. CDR3 sequence (DNA): TGCGCCAGCAGCGTGGACAGTCCCAACACCGGGGAGCTGTTTTTT. It codes for CASSVDSPNTGELFF.

This clone is categorized as medium-sized. The chain is built from TRBV12-3 or TRBV12-4 and TRBJ1-2, with a possible D match to TRBD1 (5 bases). The CDR3 length is 13 residues. V lost 4 bases to trimming and J lost 4 bases, with 10 bases between them. This chain's CDR3 is CASSSGTFYGYTF. In DNA form, the CDR3 reads TGTGCCAGCAGTTCTGGGACGTTCTATGGCTACACCTTC.

This clone was detected a few times. The rearrangement uses TRBV12-3 or TRBV12-4 and TRBJ1-4; 10 bases map to TRBD1. The ends lost 6 bases at V and 8 bases at J; junction bases unmatched: 6. CDR3 length: 14 residues. CDR3 protein: CASRAGTGAEKLFF. The CDR3 nucleotides read TGTGCCAGCAGAGCCGGGACAGGGGCCGAAAAACTGTTTTTT.

In its sample, this clone was seen many times. Within the sample, other DNA sequences also encode this same CDR3. The chain carries TRBV28 and TRBJ2-1, with 8 bases identical to TRBD2. This CDR3 is built from 16 residues. Per germline, CDR1 MDHEN and CDR2 SYDVKM. The V segment lost 3 bases and the J segment 4 bases; nucleotides outside the gene matches: 8. In nucleotides, the CDR3 is TGTGCCAGCAGTTTCCTTCTAGCGGGTTCGTACAATGAGCAGTTCTTC. Residues: CASSFLLAGSYNEQFF.

This clone was found many times. V and J are TRBV12-3 or TRBV12-4 and TRBJ2-5, with no clear D. The CDR3 is made up of 12 amino acids. V was pared by 2 bases and J by 5 bases, with 6 bases between. The CDR3 nucleotides read TGTGCCAGCAGTTTAAGGGCGGAGACCCAGTACTTC. Its protein is CASSLRAETQYF.

This clone occurred many times. This chain joins TRBV6-2 or TRBV6-3 and TRBJ2-2; D possibly corresponds to TRBD2 (7 bases). The CDR3 contains 12 residues. Trimming cost V 11 bases and J 7 bases, with 14 bases left between them. The germline V gene has CDR1 MNHEY and CDR2 SVGEGT. The CDR3 sequence is CADTGGDGELFF. The CDR3 bases are TGTGCCGACACGGGGGGCGACGGGGAGCTGTTTTTT.

CDR3 sequence: CSRHSWENNEQFF. The CDR3 DNA reads as TGCAGTCGCCATTCTTGGGAGAACAATGAGCAGTTCTTC. V is TRBV20-1 and J is TRBJ2-1, with D perhaps matching TRBD2 (5 bases). Germline V CDR1 and CDR2: DFQATT, SNEGSKA (reference sequence). Between the trimmed V and J ends, which lost 8 bases and 5 bases, there was a span of 16 bases. The CDR3 contains 13 residues.